These 12 T cell receptor beta chains share one sample of origin, sequenced in a study of early T cells in non-severe SARS-CoV-2 infection. TCRdb passed the 5' RACE reads through MiXCR, listing each CDR3 protein once. The sample consists of tens of thousands of distinct CDR3 sequences, roughly 9.2% of them appearing once. Sequenced sample: whole blood. Every receptor here comes from an adult who was a healthcare worker with PCR-confirmed SARS-CoV-2 infection or an uninfected control (not recorded which).

The chain employs TRBV7-2 and TRBJ2-1; 13 positions agree with TRBD2. The CDR3 spans 16 residues. V was clipped by 0 bases and J by 8 bases; unmatched bases: 4. In germline, CDR1 is SGHTA, CDR2 FQGNSA. This chain's CDR3 is CASSLAQLAGGHEQFF. The CDR3 coding sequence is TGTGCCAGCAGCTTAGCCCAACTAGCGGGGGGGCATGAGCAGTTCTTC. Combining the CDR3 with reference TRBV7-2 and TRBJ2-1 gives the whole variable domain GAGVSQSPSNKVTEKGKDVELRCDPISGHTALYWYRQSLGQGLEFLIYFQGNSAPDKSGLPSDRFSAERTGGSVSTLTIQRTQQEDSAVYLCASSLAQLAGGHEQFFGPGTRLTVL.

This clonotype was counted many times. The V and J genes are TRBV5-4 and TRBJ2-6, with unresolved D. The CDR3 consists of 13 residues. Trimming left V 2 bases short and J 0 bases short, with 0 bases between. Germline assignment: CDR1 SGHNT and CDR2 YYREEE (reference sequence). The CDR3 DNA sequence: TGTGCCAGCAGCTTCTCTGGGGCCAACGTCCTGACTTTC. It yields the protein CASSFSGANVLTF.

This clonotype was recorded at least ten times. The CDR3 DNA reads as TGTGCCAGCTCACCGCTAGGGAATACTGAAGCTTTCTTT. This codes for CASSPLGNTEAFF. The rearrangement uses TRBV18 and TRBJ1-1; D unclear. Germline V CDR1 and CDR2: KGHSH, LQKENI. This CDR3 is 13 amino acids long. Trimming shortened V by 3 bases and J by 5 bases, and 10 bases separated the two germline ends.

The chain joins TRBV6-5 to TRBJ1-6, with D perhaps TRBD1 (5 bases). V was cut by 0 bases and J by 6 bases, with 15 bases left in between. The CDR3 is 17 amino acids. The germline V gene encodes CDR1 MNHEY and CDR2 SVGAGI. This CDR3 is CASSYSIGAQVNSPLHF. The CDR3 region has the DNA TGTGCCAGCAGTTACTCGATTGGGGCTCAAGTTAATTCACCCCTCCACTTT.

The rearrangement links TRBV7-2 to TRBJ1-5, with D perhaps matching TRBD1 (5 bases). Trimming left V 4 bases short and J 6 bases short, with 10 bases between. CDR3 length: 13 residues. From germline, CDR1 is SGHTA and CDR2 FQGNSA. CDR3 nucleotide sequence: TGTGCCAGCAGCTGGGACCTAGGTCAGCCCCAGCATTTT. It translates to CASSWDLGQPQHF.

The rearrangement joins TRBV6-5 to TRBJ2-3; the match to TRBD2 covers 8 bases. V shed 6 bases and J 5 bases; nucleotides not matched to a gene: 7. This CDR3 is 14 amino acids long. CDR1 MNHEY and CDR2 SVGAGI come from the germline V gene. CDR3 amino acids: CASRQLAVKDTQYF. The CDR3 nucleotides read TGTGCCAGCAGGCAACTAGCGGTGAAAGATACGCAGTATTTT.

V is TRBV3-1 and J is TRBJ2-3; the D is unclear. From germline, CDR1 is LGHDT and CDR2 YNNKEL (reference sequence). CDR3 length: 13 amino acids. V was shortened by 2 bases and J by 4 bases, with 7 bases between the two germline ends. The CDR3 loop is CASSQRTPDTQYF. In nucleotides, the CDR3 is TGTGCCAGCAGCCAAAGGACCCCAGATACGCAGTATTTT.

This clonotype was detected ten times or more. The genes are TRBV19 and TRBJ1-1; possibly TRBD1 for D (5 bases). This CDR3 region has 14 residues. Between the trimmed V and J ends, which lost 8 bases and 0 bases, there was a span of 13 bases. Germline loops: CDR1 LNHDA, CDR2 SQIVND (reference sequence). CDR3: CASRTGRMNTEAFF. The DNA of the CDR3 is TGTGCCAGTCGTACAGGAAGAATGAACACTGAAGCTTTCTTT.

This clonotype was counted ten times or more. The rearrangement joins TRBV6-1 to TRBJ2-1; the D gene is possibly TRBD2 (6 bases). CDR1 is MNHNS and CDR2 is SASEGT in the germline V gene. The CDR3 covers 15 residues. V lost 9 bases to trimming and J lost 10 bases, with 25 bases between them. This CDR3 is CASHIPGLILGEQFF. The CDR3 DNA is TGTGCCAGTCATATTCCGGGACTTATCCTCGGAGAGCAGTTCTTC.

This clonotype was counted many times. The chain combines TRBV5-1 with TRBJ2-3, with no clear D. V lost 2 bases and J 2 bases, leaving 12 bases between the germline ends. Germline V CDR1 and CDR2: SGHRS, YFSETQ. This CDR3 is 15 amino acids long. Here the CDR3 reads CASSFQVPDTDTQYF. DNA of the CDR3: TGCGCCAGCAGCTTTCAGGTCCCCGACACAGATACGCAGTATTTT.

This clonotype was seen at least ten times. This chain links TRBV20-1 with TRBJ1-1, with 7 bases matching TRBD1. After removal of 0 bases from V and 6 bases from J, the junction contained 7 bases not matched to a gene. CDR1 DFQATT and CDR2 SNEGSKA come from the germline V gene (reference sequence). The CDR3 totals 14 residues. CDR3 region: CSARDPTGLSEAFF. The CDR3 bases are TGCAGTGCTAGAGATCCGACAGGGTTATCTGAAGCTTTCTTT.

This clonotype was observed at least ten times. The rearrangement uses TRBV19 and TRBJ1-5; D gene unclear. The CDR3 sequence is 15 residues long. The V end was cut by 1 base, the J end by 2 bases, with 9 bases between. Germline V gene lookup returns CDR1 LNHDA and CDR2 SQIVND (reference sequence). The CDR3 region is CASSIVGWGNQPQHF. CDR3 nucleotide sequence: TGTGCCAGTAGTATAGTTGGATGGGGCAATCAGCCCCAGCATTTT.